The clone carrying this T cell receptor beta chain was seen ten or more times. From the RT-PCR reads, TCRdb called clonotypes with MiXCR, one entry per CDR3 protein. Here the sample spans about 680,000 distinct CDR3 sequences, 14% being singletons. This CDR3 is built from 14 residues. The V gene's germline CDR1 is DFQATT and CDR2 SNEGSKA (reference sequence). The V end lost 1 base, the J end lost 8 bases, and 12 bases lay between the germline ends. This chain links TRBV20-1 with TRBJ1-6, with D uncertain. Sequenced material: memory CD4+ T cells from blood. This receptor was obtained from a female donor in good health, serving as a healthy control. CDR3 region: CSARVPGPDSPLHF. The CDR3 DNA reads as TGCAGTGCTAGAGTTCCGGGCCCGGATTCACCCCTCCACTTT.